The 4 T cell receptor beta chains presented below share a single source sample, sequenced in a study of shared clonotypes between healthy human individuals. CD45RO negativity and positive selection for CCR7 defined naive CD8 cells, a population that excluded terminally differentiated effector memory CD45RA+ cells. Clones were read by immunoSEQ multiplex PCR, and TCRdb kept only the in-frame ones, dropping some. The sample records about 2 million clones, 85% to 95% being singletons. The sequencing sample was made of naive CD8+ T cells sorted from blood. The receptors stem from a young man in good health.

J is TRBJ2-3 and V is TRBV7-8; TRBD2 aligns across 9 bases. V dropped 3 bases and J dropped 2; count of bases not matched to a gene: 6. The CDR3 totals 16 residues. The V gene's germline CDR1 is SGHVS and CDR2 FQNEAQ. The CDR3 is CASSFSGTSLTDTQYF. The CDR3 bases are TGTGCCAGCAGCTTCTCCGGGACTAGCCTCACAGATACGCAGTATTTT.

On this clone itself: Other DNA sequences from this sample encode an identical CDR3 as well. This chain connects TRBV5-1 to TRBJ1-1; D unclear. V dropped 0 bases and J dropped 2 bases, with 5 bases sitting between them. In germline, CDR1 is SGHRS, CDR2 YFSETQ. The CDR3 spans 13 residues. The CDR3 region has the DNA TGCGCCAGCAGCTTGGGATCCAACACTGAAGCTTTCTTT. This sequence encodes CASSLGSNTEAFF.

V and J are TRBV15 and TRBJ2-7; 7 bases align to TRBD1. The V gene end was trimmed by 0 bases and the J gene end by 3 bases; junction bases not matched to a gene: 5. CDR3 length: 15 amino acids. Germline CDR1 and CDR2: LNHNV and YYDKDF (reference sequence). CDR3 sequence: CATSRDPAGGYEQYF. The CDR3 coding sequence is TGTGCCACCAGCAGAGATCCGGCAGGGGGCTACGAGCAGTACTTC. Looking up the rest from reference TRBV15 and TRBJ2-7 gives the full variable domain: DAMVIQNPRYQVTQFGKPVTLSCSQTLNHNVMYWYQQKSSQAPKLLFHYYDKDFNNEADTPDNFQSRRPNTSFCFLDIRSPGLGDTAMYLCATSRDPAGGYEQYFGPGTRLTVT.

The chain combines TRBV18 with TRBJ1-1; the match to TRBD1 covers 7 bases. Germline V CDR1 and CDR2: KGHSH, LQKENI. CDR3 length equals 19 residues. V was clipped by 3 bases and J by 0 bases; unmatched bases: 16. CDR3 sequence: CASSPAGRDRTYLNTEAFF. CDR3 coding DNA: TGTGCCAGCTCACCTGCCGGCCGGGACAGAACCTACCTGAACACTGAAGCTTTCTTT.